The 11 T cell receptor beta chains below were found in one sample sequenced in a study of blood T cells in healthy people across ages. It was with a sample-barcoded 5' primer and a J-beta primer mix that a second PCR of roughly 7 to 12 cycles was run. MiXCR was run by TCRdb on the 5' RACE reads, yielding one entry per CDR3 protein. Here the sample spans about 1,500,000 distinct CDR3 sequences, approximately 38% being singletons. The sample taken for sequencing was blood. The receptor set was obtained from a woman younger than 35 in good health.

This clonotype has a handful of counts. The chain couples TRBV12-3 or TRBV12-4 to TRBJ1-5; D unresolved. CDR3 length: 13 residues. V was shortened by 5 bases and J by 3 bases, with 8 bases between the two germline ends. DNA for the CDR3: TGTGCCAGCAGTGTAACAGTCAATCAGCCCCAGCATTTT. Translated: CASSVTVNQPQHF.

V and J are TRBV3-1 and TRBJ1-1; the D is unclear. The CDR3 spans 14 residues. The V and J ends lost 0 bases and 4 bases respectively, with 9 bases between them. The germline gives CDR1 LGHDT, CDR2 YNNKEL (reference sequence). Here the CDR3 DNA reads TGTGCCAGCAGCCAAGATCGTACAGCCACTGAAGCTTTCTTT. Amino acids: CASSQDRTATEAFF.

The V and J genes are TRBV20-1 and TRBJ2-3; 8 bases map to TRBD1. With V trimmed by 6 bases and J by 10 bases, 3 bases remained unmatched. Germline values: CDR1 DFQATT, CDR2 SNEGSKA (reference sequence). The CDR3 is made up of 10 amino acids. The CDR3 region is CSAPTGAQYF. As DNA, the CDR3 is TGCAGTGCGCCGACAGGGGCGCAGTATTTT.

The V and J genes are TRBV5-1 and TRBJ2-1; D perhaps matches TRBD2 (6 bases). Germline CDR1 is SGHRS and CDR2 is YFSETQ. Trimming left V 1 base short and J 0 bases short, with 32 bases between. The CDR3 loop spans 23 amino acids. CDR3 residues: CASSLRPTRVVKQNLSSYNEQFF. CDR3 sequence (DNA): TGCGCCAGCAGCTTGCGCCCGACTAGGGTCGTCAAGCAAAACCTCAGCTCCTACAATGAGCAGTTCTTC.

This clonotype was detected a few times. The chain is built from TRBV29-1 and TRBJ2-6, with 10 bases lining up with TRBD2. The CDR3 has 16 amino acids. V trimming: 5 bases; J trimming: 7 bases; junction bases outside the gene matches: 11. Germline CDR1 SQVTM, CDR2 ANQGSEA. CDR3 bases: TGCAGCGTTTACGGGGTAGCGGGAGGCCTCGCCAACGTCCTGACTTTC. Its protein product is CSVYGVAGGLANVLTF.

The rearrangement links TRBV2 to TRBJ2-5, with 9 bases that match TRBD1. With 7 bases clipped from V and 1 base from J, the junction kept 7 bases outside the gene matches. In germline, CDR1 is SNHLY, CDR2 FYNNEI. The CDR3 runs to 15 residues. In DNA form, the CDR3 reads TGTGCCAGCACGACTGGGGGACAGGGCCAAGAGACCCAGTACTTC. It yields the protein CASTTGGQGQETQYF.

J is TRBJ1-1 and V is TRBV29-1; D ambiguous. Per the germline V gene, CDR1 is SQVTM and CDR2 is ANQGSEA. Trimming cost V 4 bases and J 10 bases, with 31 bases left between them. The CDR3 covers 17 residues. In DNA, the CDR3 is TGCAGCGTTGTATATCTAAAAGGGCGGACCGACCTAAATCCAGCTTTCTTT. Residues: CSVVYLKGRTDLNPAFF.

The V call is TRBV2, the J call TRBJ2-1, with D perhaps given as TRBD1 or TRBD2 (5 bases each). Trimming removed 5 bases at V and 10 bases at J, with 15 bases between. Germline assignment: CDR1 SNHLY and CDR2 FYNNEI. The CDR3 extends over 13 amino acids. CDR3 DNA: TGTGCCAGCAGTCCCAGTGGGGGTCCGGAGCAGTTCTTC. It is translated as CASSPSGGPEQFF.

The chain recombines TRBV27 with TRBJ2-1; 7 bases fit TRBD1. Germline values: CDR1 MNHEY, CDR2 SMNVEV (reference sequence). Trimming at V came to 5 bases and at J to 2 bases, leaving 6 bases not matched to a gene. The CDR3 is 15 amino acids. The CDR3: CASSPRDSPYNEQFF. For the CDR3, the DNA is TGTGCCAGCAGTCCCCGGGACAGCCCCTACAATGAGCAGTTCTTC.

The chain uses TRBV7-2 and TRBJ1-5; no definite D call. The CDR3 is made up of 15 amino acids. V lost 2 bases and J 2 bases, leaving 10 bases between the germline ends. Germline V gene lookup returns CDR1 SGHTA and CDR2 FQGNSA. CDR3 sequence: CASSLSGKGNQPQHF. In DNA form, the CDR3 reads TGTGCCAGCAGCTTAAGTGGTAAGGGCAATCAGCCCCAGCATTTT.

The chain is built from TRBV3-1 and TRBJ2-7, with D perhaps being TRBD1 or TRBD2 (5 bases each). The CDR3 covers 14 residues. With 4 bases removed from V and 3 bases from J, the gap between germline ends came to 13 bases. The V gene's germline CDR1 is LGHDT and CDR2 YNNKEL (reference sequence). The CDR3: CASSPRDVYYEQYF. CDR3 DNA: TGTGCCAGCAGCCCCAGGGACGTATACTACGAGCAGTACTTC.